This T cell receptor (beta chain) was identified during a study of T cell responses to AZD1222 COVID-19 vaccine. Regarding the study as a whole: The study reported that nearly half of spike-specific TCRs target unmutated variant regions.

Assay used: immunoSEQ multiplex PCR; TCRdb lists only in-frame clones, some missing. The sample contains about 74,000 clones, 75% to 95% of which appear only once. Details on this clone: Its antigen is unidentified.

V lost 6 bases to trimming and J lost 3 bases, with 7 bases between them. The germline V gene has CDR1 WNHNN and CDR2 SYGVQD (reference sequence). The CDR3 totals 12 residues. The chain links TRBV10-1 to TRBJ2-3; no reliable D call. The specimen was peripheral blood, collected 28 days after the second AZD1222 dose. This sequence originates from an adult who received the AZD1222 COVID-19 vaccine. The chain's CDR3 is CASSMGTDTQYF. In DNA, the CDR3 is TGCGCCAGCAGCATGGGTACAGATACGCAGTATTTT.